The TCR beta chain under discussion was sequenced for a study of Graves' ophthalmopathy and Graves' hyperthyroidism. This clonotype was seen many times. The authors amplified TCR beta CDR3 regions, and they did so from RNA transcripts for repertoire sequencing. Following a first-round RT-PCR that used HTBI primers, a second-round multiplex PCR was carried out. TCRdb used MiXCR to reprocess the multiplex PCR reads, holding one entry per CDR3 protein. Seen here are roughly 610,000 distinct CDR3 sequences, approximately 22% observed once, and the top ten hold roughly 6.9%. Germline CDR1 and CDR2: MNHEY and SMNVEV (reference sequence). The CDR3 sequence is 16 residues long. Trimming took off 0 bases at V and 3 bases at J, with 14 bases between the two ends.

The sample taken for sequencing was peripheral blood. The sequence was collected from a woman between 18 and 30 years old with stable Graves' hyperthyroidism. Some clones in this sample may be carry-over from other donors' samples. The J gene is TRBJ1-2, the V gene TRBV27; D is perhaps TRBD1 (6 bases). CDR3 in DNA: TGTGCCAGCAGTTTATCGGTTCTGGGGGGGCACTATGGCTACACCTTC. Protein: CASSLSVLGGHYGYTF.